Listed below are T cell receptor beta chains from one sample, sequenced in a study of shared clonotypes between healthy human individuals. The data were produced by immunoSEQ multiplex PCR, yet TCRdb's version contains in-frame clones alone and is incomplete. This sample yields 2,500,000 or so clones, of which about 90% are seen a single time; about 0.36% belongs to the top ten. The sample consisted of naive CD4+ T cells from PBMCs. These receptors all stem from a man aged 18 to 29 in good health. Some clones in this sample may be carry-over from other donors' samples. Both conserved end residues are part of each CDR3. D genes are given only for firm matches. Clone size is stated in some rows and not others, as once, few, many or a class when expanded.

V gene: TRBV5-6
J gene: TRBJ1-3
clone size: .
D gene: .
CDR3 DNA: TGTGCCAGCAGCTTGATCCCAGGGGCGAGTTCTGGAAACACCATATATTTT
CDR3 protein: CASSLIPGASSGNTIYF

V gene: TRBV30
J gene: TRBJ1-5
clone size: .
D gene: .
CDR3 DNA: TGTGCCTGGCAACGAAATAGCAATCAGCCCCAGCATTTT
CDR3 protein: CAWQRNSNQPQHF

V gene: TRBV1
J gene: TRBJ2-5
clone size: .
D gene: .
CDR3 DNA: TGCACCAGCCCAGCCTTTGTGAGACACCGGCGGGAAGAGACCCAGTACTTC
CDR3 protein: CTSPAFVRHRREETQYF

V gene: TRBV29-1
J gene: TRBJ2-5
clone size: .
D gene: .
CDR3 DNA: TGCAGCGTGGCTGGACTGGAAGTTTCTACCCAGTACTTC
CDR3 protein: CSVAGLEVSTQYF

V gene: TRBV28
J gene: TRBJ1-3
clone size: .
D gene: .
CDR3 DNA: TGTGCCAGCAAAACACCTGTCTTTGGAAACACCATATATTTT
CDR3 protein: CASKTPVFGNTIYF

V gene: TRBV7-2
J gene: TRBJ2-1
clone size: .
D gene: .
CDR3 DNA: TGTGCCAGCAGCTTAGCAGCGGTCTCCTACAATGAGCAGTTCTTC
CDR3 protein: CASSLAAVSYNEQFF

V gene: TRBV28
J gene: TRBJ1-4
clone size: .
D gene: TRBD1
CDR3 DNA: TGTGCCAGCAGTCCAGGGGGGGCTTATAATGAAAAACTGTTTTTT
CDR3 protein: CASSPGGAYNEKLFF

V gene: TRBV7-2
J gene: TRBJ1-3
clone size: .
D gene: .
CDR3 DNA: TGTGCCAGCAGCTTAGCAGCGGGGTCTGGAAACACCATATATTTT
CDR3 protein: CASSLAAGSGNTIYF

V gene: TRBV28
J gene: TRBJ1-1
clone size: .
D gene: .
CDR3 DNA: TGTGCCAGCCGGATTGGGGGGCTTTCGGACACTGAAGCTTTCTTT
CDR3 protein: CASRIGGLSDTEAFF

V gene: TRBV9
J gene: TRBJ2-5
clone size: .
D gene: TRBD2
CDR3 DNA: TGTGCCAGCAGCGTCAAAGGGACTAGCGGAGTAAGGGAGACCCAGTACTTC
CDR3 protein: CASSVKGTSGVRETQYF

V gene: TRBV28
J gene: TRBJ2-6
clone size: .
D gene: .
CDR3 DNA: TGTGCCAGCAGTTTCGGTTCTTGGGGGGCCAACGTCCTGACTTTC
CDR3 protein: CASSFGSWGANVLTF

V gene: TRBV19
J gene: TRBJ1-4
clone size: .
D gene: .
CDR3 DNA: TGTGCCAGTAGTATAGGGTACAGTGGGAATGAAAAACTGTTTTTT
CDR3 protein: CASSIGYSGNEKLFF

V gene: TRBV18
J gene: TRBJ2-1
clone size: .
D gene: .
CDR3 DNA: TGTGCCAGCTCACCTCCCGGGACACTCGCATCCTACAATGAGCAGTTCTTC
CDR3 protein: CASSPPGTLASYNEQFF

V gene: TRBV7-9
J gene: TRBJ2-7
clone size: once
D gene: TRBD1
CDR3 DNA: TGTGCCAGCACCGACGGGGACAGCTACGAGCAGTACTTC
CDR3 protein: CASTDGDSYEQYF

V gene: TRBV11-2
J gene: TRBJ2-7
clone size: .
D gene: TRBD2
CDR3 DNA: TGTGCCAGCAGCACAACGACTAGCGGGGGCGAGCAGTACTTC
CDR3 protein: CASSTTTSGGEQYF

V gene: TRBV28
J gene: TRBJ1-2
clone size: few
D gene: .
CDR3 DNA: TGTGCCAGCCTCTGGGGTTATGGCTACACCTTC
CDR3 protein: CASLWGYGYTF

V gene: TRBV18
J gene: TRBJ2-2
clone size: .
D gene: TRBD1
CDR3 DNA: TGTGCCAGCTCACCACCCGGGACAGGGGTGGCCGGGGAGCTGTTTTTT
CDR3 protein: CASSPPGTGVAGELFF

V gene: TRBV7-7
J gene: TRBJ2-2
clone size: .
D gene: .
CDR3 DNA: TGTGCCAGCAGCCCCACGTCGGGGGCCACAAACACCGGGGAGCTGTTTTTT
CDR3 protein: CASSPTSGATNTGELFF

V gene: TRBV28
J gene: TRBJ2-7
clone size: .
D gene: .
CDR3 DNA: TGTGCCAGCAGTCTACTCGGACAGCTCCGGTACGAGCAGTACTTC
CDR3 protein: CASSLLGQLRYEQYF

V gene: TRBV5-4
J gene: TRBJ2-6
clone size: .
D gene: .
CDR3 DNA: TGTGCCAGCTCAGCAGGGTGGAGCTCTGGGGCCAACGTCCTGACTTTC
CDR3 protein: CASSAGWSSGANVLTF

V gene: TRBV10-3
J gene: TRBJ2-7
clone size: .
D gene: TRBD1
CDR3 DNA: TGTGCCATCAACCGGGACAGGGACCTTTACGAGCAGTACTTC
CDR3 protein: CAINRDRDLYEQYF

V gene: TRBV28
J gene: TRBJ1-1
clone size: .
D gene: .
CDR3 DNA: TGTGCCAGCAGTTTATATAGGCAGGGGACTGAAGCTTTCTTT
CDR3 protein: CASSLYRQGTEAFF

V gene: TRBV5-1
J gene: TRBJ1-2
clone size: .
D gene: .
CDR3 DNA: TGCGCCACCACGACAGGCCCGGGTGGTGGCTACACCTTC
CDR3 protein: CATTTGPGGGYTF

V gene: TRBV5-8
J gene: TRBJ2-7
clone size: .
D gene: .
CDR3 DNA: TGTGCCAGCAGCTTGGCCCCAGGACCCTACGAGCAGTACTTC
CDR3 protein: CASSLAPGPYEQYF

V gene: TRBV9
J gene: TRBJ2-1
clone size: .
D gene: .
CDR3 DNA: TGTGCCAGCAGCAAGGGCCAAGGGGACAATGAGCAGTTCTTC
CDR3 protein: CASSKGQGDNEQFF

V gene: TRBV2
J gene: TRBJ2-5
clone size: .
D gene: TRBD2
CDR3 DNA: TGTGCCAGCAGTGCGTTCGGGGAGGGGGAGACCCAGTACTTC
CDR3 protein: CASSAFGEGETQYF

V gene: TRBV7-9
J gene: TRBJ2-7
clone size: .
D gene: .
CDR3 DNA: TGTGCCAGCAGCCCATCCCCTAGCCACCTTGGGTACGAGCAGTACTTC
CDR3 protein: CASSPSPSHLGYEQYF

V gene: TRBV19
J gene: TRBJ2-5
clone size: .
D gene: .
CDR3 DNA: TGTGCCAGTAGTATAGCCCGAGGAAGTACGCTAGAGACCCAGTACTTC
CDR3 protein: CASSIARGSTLETQYF